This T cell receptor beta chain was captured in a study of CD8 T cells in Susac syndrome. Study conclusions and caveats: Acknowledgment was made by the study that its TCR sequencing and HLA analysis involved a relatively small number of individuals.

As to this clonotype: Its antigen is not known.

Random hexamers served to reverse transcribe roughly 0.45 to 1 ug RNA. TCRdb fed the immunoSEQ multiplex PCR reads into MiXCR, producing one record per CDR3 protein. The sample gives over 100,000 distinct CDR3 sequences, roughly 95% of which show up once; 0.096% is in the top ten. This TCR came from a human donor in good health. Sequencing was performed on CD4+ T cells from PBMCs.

CDR3 region: CASSSLQGRTPYEQYF. CDR3 nucleotides: TGCGCCAGCAGCTCCTTACAGGGGCGGACTCCCTACGAGCAGTACTTC. This chain uses TRBV5-1 with TRBJ2-7; 7 nucleotides agree with TRBD1. The CDR3 is 16 residues long. Germline V gives CDR1 SGHRS, CDR2 YFSETQ. After removal of 3 bases from V and 2 bases from J, the junction contained 11 bases not matched to a gene.